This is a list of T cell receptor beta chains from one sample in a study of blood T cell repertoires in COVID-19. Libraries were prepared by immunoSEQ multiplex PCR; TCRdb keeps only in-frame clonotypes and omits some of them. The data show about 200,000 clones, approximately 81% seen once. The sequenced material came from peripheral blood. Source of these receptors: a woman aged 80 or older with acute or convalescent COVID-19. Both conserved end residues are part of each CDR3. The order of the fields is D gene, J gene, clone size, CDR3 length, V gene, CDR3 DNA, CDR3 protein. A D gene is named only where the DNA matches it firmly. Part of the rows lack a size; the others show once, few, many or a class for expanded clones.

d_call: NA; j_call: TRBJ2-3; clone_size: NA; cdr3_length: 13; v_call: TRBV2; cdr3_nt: TGTGCCAGCAGCGCCTCTATCACAGATACGCAGTATTTT; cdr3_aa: CASSASITDTQYF
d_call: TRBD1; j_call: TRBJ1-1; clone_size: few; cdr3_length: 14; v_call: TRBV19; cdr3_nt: TGTGCCAGTAGGGGACAGGGCGTTAGCACTGAAGCTTTCTTT; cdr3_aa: CASRGQGVSTEAFF
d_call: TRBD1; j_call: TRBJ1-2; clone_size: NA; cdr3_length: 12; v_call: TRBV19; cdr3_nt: TGTGCCAGTAGTTCCCCGGGACAGGGGCCCACCTTC; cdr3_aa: CASSSPGQGPTF
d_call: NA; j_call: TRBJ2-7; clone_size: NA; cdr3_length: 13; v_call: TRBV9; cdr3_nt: TGTGCCAGCAGCGACAGAAAAAGGGGAGAGCAGTACTTC; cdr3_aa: CASSDRKRGEQYF
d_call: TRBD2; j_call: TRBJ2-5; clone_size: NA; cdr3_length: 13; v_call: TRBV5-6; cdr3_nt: TGTGCCAGCAGCCTAGCGGGGCAACCGACCCAGTACTTC; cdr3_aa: CASSLAGQPTQYF
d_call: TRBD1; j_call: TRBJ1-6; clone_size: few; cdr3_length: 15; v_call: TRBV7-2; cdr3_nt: TGTGCCAGCAGCATGAGGACAGGGTACAATTCACCCCTCCACTTT; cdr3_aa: CASSMRTGYNSPLHF
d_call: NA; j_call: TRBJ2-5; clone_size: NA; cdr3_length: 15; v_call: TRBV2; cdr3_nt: TGTGCCAGCGAACCTACTTTGACAGGTTCAGAGACCCAGTACTTC; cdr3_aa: CASEPTLTGSETQYF
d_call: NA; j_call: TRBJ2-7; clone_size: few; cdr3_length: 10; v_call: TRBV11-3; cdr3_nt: TGTGCCAGCCTAAGCGGCGAGCAGTACTTC; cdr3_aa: CASLSGEQYF
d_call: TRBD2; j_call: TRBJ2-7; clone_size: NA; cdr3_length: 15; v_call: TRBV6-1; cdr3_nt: TGTGCCAGCAGTGAACCACCCCGGGGGGCCTACGAGCAGTACTTC; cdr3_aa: CASSEPPRGAYEQYF
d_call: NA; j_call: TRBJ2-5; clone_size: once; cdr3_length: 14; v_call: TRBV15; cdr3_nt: TGTGCCACCAGCAGAGATCCAGGGCAAGAGACCCAGTACTTC; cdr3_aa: CATSRDPGQETQYF
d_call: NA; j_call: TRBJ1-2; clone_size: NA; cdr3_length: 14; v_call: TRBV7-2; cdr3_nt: TGTGCCAGCAGCTTAGAAACCAGGGGCTATGGCTACACCTTC; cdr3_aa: CASSLETRGYGYTF
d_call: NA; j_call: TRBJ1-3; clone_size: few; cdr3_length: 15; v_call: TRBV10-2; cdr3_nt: TGCGCCACAAGTTTCGGACAGAGCTCTGGAAACACCATATATTTT; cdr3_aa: CATSFGQSSGNTIYF
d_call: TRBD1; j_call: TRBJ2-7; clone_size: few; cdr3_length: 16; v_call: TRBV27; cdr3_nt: TGTGCCAGCAGCCGCCGCCTGACAGGGGAGACCTACGAGCAGTACTTC; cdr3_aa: CASSRRLTGETYEQYF
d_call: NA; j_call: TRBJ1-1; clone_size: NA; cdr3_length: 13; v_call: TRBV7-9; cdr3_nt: TGTGCCAGCAGCTTAGCGCCAGGGACTGAAGCTTTCTTT; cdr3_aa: CASSLAPGTEAFF
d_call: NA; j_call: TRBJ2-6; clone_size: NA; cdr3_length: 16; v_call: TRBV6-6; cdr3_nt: TGTGCCAGCAGCCAGGTAACGCCAACCAGGGCCAACGTCCTGACTTTC; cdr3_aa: CASSQVTPTRANVLTF
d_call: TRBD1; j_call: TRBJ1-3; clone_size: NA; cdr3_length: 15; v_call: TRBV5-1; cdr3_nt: TGCGCCAGCAGCTGGACAGGGAATGCCGGAAACACCATATATTTT; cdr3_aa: CASSWTGNAGNTIYF
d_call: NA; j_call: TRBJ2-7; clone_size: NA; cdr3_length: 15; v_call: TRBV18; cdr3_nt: TGTGCCAGCTCACCTCTGCGGCAGGGGTCTGGGGAGCAGTACTTC; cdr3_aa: CASSPLRQGSGEQYF
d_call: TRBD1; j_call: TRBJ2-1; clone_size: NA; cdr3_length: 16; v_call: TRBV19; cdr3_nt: TGTGCCAGTAGTACTAATCCGGACAGGCCGAGGAATGAGCAGTTCTTC; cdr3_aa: CASSTNPDRPRNEQFF
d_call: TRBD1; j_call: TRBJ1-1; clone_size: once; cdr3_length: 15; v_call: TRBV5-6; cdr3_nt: TGTGCCAGCAGCTTGGTGGACAGGGTGGACACTGAAGCTTTCTTT; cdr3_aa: CASSLVDRVDTEAFF
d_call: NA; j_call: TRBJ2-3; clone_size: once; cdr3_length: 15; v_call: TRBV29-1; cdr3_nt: TGCAGCGTTGAACGAGCGTGGGGGGGCACAGATACGCAGTATTTT; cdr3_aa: CSVERAWGGTDTQYF
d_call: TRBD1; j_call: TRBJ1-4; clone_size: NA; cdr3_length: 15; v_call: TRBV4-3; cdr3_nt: TGCGCCAGCAGCCGGGGGACAGTAGCTGGCGAAAAACTGTTTTTT; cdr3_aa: CASSRGTVAGEKLFF
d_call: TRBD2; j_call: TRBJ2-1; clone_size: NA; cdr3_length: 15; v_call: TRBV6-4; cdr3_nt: TGTGCCAGCAGTTTACTAGCGGGAGAATACAATGAGCAGTTCTTC; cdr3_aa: CASSLLAGEYNEQFF
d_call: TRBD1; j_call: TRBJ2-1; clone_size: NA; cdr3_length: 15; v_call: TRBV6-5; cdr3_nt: TGTGCCAGCAGTTACGGGACAGGAGCGAACAATGAGCAGTTCTTC; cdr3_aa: CASSYGTGANNEQFF
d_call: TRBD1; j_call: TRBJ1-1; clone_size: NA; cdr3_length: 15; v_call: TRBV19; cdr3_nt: TGTGCCAGTAGTACTCCGACAGGGAAGAACACTGAAGCTTTCTTT; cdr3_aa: CASSTPTGKNTEAFF
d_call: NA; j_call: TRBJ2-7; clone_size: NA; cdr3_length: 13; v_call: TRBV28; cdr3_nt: TGTGCCAGCATCCGTACACAGCCCTACGAGCAGTACTTC; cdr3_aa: CASIRTQPYEQYF
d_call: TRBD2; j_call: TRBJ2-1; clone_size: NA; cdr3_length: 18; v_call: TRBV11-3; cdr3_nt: TGTGCCAGCAGCTTAGGCTGGGGGACTAGCGGGAGTCGGGATGAGCAGTTCTTC; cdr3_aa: CASSLGWGTSGSRDEQFF
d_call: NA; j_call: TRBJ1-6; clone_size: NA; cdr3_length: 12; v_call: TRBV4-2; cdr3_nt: TGTGCCAGCAGCCAAGAACGATGGCTGCTCCACTTT; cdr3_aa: CASSQERWLLHF
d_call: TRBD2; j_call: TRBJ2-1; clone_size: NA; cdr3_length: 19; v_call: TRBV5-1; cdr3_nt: TGCGCCAGCAGCTTGAGTGGGACTAGCGGGAGGTCCCGCCTCAATGAGCAGTTCTTC; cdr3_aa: CASSLSGTSGRSRLNEQFF
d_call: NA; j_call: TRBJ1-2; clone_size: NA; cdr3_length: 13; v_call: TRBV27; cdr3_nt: TGTGCCAGCAGTTTACGAGGGAACTATGGCTACACCTTC; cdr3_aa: CASSLRGNYGYTF